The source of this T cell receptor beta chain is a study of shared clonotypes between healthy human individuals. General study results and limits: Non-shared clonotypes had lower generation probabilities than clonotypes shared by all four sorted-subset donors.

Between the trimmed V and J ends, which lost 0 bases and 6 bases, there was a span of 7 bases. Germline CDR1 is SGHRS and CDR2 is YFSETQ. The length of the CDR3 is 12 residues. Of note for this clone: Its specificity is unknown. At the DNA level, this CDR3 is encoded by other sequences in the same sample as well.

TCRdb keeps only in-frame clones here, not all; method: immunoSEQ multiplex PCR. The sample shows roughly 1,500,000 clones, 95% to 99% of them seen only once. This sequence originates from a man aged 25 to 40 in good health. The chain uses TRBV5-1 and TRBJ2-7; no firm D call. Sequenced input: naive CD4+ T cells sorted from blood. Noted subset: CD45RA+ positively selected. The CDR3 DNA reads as TGCGCCAGCAGCTTGGATGGTGGCGAGCAGTACTTC. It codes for CASSLDGGEQYF.